These 18 T cell receptor beta chains came from one sample sequenced in a study of blood T cell repertoires in COVID-19. Some clones are missing from TCRdb's copy, which holds only in-frame ones; the method was immunoSEQ multiplex PCR. The data show about 280,000 clones, roughly 80% seen once. The sequencing sample was made of peripheral blood. The receptors were gathered from a woman between 50 and 59 years old who had recovered from COVID-19.

The V gene is TRBV28, the J gene TRBJ1-1, with D perhaps TRBD1 (6 bases). The CDR3 runs to 15 residues. CDR1 is MDHEN, CDR2 SYDVKM, per germline. The V end lost 3 bases, the J end lost 6 bases, and 17 bases lay between the germline ends. For the CDR3, the DNA is TGTGCCAGCAGTTTGGACAGTCTAACGAGAGCTGAAGCTTTCTTT. It encodes CASSLDSLTRAEAFF.

This chain uses TRBV28 with TRBJ1-1; D is undetermined. Trimming removed 11 bases at V and 3 bases at J, with 13 bases between. This CDR3 comprises 12 residues. The germline V gene has CDR1 MDHEN and CDR2 SYDVKM. The CDR3 is CAHLARDTEAFF. The CDR3 DNA is TGTGCCCACCTAGCTAGGGACACTGAAGCTTTCTTT.

The V gene is TRBV9, the J gene TRBJ2-1, with TRBD2 matching over 9 bases. V shed 1 base, J shed 8 bases, and the junction held 13 bases outside the gene matches. In germline, CDR1 is SGDLS, CDR2 YYNGEE. The CDR3 has 17 residues. The CDR3 sequence is CASSVPVGSGGRDEQFF. For the CDR3, the DNA is TGTGCCAGCAGCGTACCGGTAGGGAGCGGGGGGAGGGATGAGCAGTTCTTC.

This chain links TRBV19 with TRBJ2-6; 8 nucleotides match TRBD1. Germline CDR1 reads LNHDA; CDR2 reads SQIVND (reference sequence). Losses at the gene ends were 6 bases for V and 4 bases for J; bases not matched to a gene: 8. There are 16 residues in the CDR3. CDR3 in DNA: TGTGCCAGTAGCCCTCAGGGGGCGGAAGGGGCCAACGTCCTGACTTTC. This sequence encodes CASSPQGAEGANVLTF. The whole variable domain, filled in from reference TRBV19 and TRBJ2-6, reads DGGITQSPKYLFRKEGQNVTLSCEQNLNHDAMYWYRQDPGQGLRLIYYSQIVNDFQKGDIAEGYSVSREKKESFPLTVTSAQKNPTAFYLCASSPQGAEGANVLTFGAGSRLTVL.

This chain uses TRBV9 with TRBJ2-2; 10 positions match TRBD1. The CDR3 loop spans 17 amino acids. CDR1 is SGDLS and CDR2 is YYNGEE in the germline V gene. Trimming at V came to 0 bases and at J to 1 base, leaving 3 bases not matched to a gene. DNA for the CDR3: TGTGCCAGCAGCGTAGCGAGGACAGGGGGGAACACCGGGGAGCTGTTTTTT. It encodes CASSVARTGGNTGELFF.

V is TRBV14 and J is TRBJ2-3; 13 nucleotides match TRBD2. This CDR3 comprises 18 residues. V trimming: 3 bases; J trimming: 0 bases; junction bases outside the gene matches: 6. Germline V gene sequence: CDR1 SGHDN, CDR2 FVKESK. The CDR3 DNA sequence: TGTGCCAGCAGCCAGTGGGGACTAGCGGGAACTAGCACAGATACGCAGTATTTT. Amino acids: CASSQWGLAGTSTDTQYF.

This clone showed up just a few times. This chain uses TRBV7-3 with TRBJ2-2, with D perhaps TRBD2 (6 bases). The CDR3 totals 15 residues. V lost 4 bases and J 1 base, leaving 10 bases between the germline ends. Germline loops: CDR1 SGHTA, CDR2 FQGTGA. The CDR3 region is CASSSGTVNTGELFF. The CDR3 DNA follows: TGTGCCAGCAGCTCTGGGACTGTGAACACCGGGGAGCTGTTTTTT.

CDR3 in amino acids: CATKGGQGGQETQYF. CDR3 nucleotides: TGCGCCACCAAAGGAGGGCAGGGTGGCCAAGAGACCCAGTACTTC. The chain uses TRBV5-1 and TRBJ2-5; D perhaps matches TRBD2 (6 bases). Deletions cut 9 bases from V and 1 base from J, with 19 bases between. Per the germline V gene, CDR1 is SGHRS and CDR2 is YFSETQ. CDR3 size: 15 residues.

The J gene is TRBJ2-1, the V gene TRBV28, with TRBD2 matching 15 bases. The germline gives CDR1 MDHEN, CDR2 SYDVKM. Losses at the gene ends were 7 bases for V and 9 bases for J; bases not matched to a gene: 19. The CDR3 loop spans 19 amino acids. The CDR3 bases are TGTGCCAGCAATGTGCAGGGGCGAGTACCGGGACTAGCGGGAGGTGAGCAGTTCTTC. Protein sequence: CASNVQGRVPGLAGGEQFF.

This clone was found a few times. V usage is TRBV2 and J usage is TRBJ2-7, with D possibly being TRBD2 (6 bases). This CDR3 comprises 14 residues. V was trimmed by 3 bases and J by 3 bases, leaving 12 bases between them. Germline CDR1 reads SNHLY; CDR2 reads FYNNEI. CDR3 DNA sequence: TGTGCCAGCAGTGATCCGACTAGTCTCTACGAGCAGTACTTC. Translating gives CASSDPTSLYEQYF. The full variable domain, completed using reference TRBV2 and TRBJ2-7, is EPEVTQTPSHQVTQMGQEVILRCVPISNHLYFYWYRQILGQKVEFLVSFYNNEISEKSEIFDDQFSVERPDGSNFTLKIRSTKLEDSAMYFCASSDPTSLYEQYFGPGTRLTVT.

Only a few counts were recorded for this clone. The rearrangement links TRBV9 to TRBJ2-5; maybe TRBD1 (6 bases). Germline CDR1 reads SGDLS; CDR2 reads YYNGEE. Deletions cut 0 bases from V and 2 bases from J, with 14 bases between. CDR3 length equals 16 residues. CDR3 DNA sequence: TGTGCCAGCAGCGTAGGTCCAGGGACAACTCAAGAGACCCAGTACTTC. It encodes CASSVGPGTTQETQYF.

This chain joins TRBV2 and TRBJ1-2; 10 bases are a match to TRBD1. The CDR3 consists of 13 residues. Per the germline V gene, CDR1 is SNHLY and CDR2 is FYNNEI. Trimming took 7 bases from V and 8 from J; bases not matched to a gene: 7. The CDR3 reads CASTKGQGSGYTF. The CDR3, as DNA: TGTGCCAGCACCAAGGGACAGGGGTCGGGCTACACCTTC.

The chain links TRBV19 to TRBJ2-1; the D gene is possibly TRBD2 (5 bases). Trimming removed 7 bases at V and 8 bases at J, with 15 bases between. This CDR3 is 13 amino acids long. The germline V gene encodes CDR1 LNHDA and CDR2 SQIVND (reference sequence). CDR3 in DNA: TGTGCCAGTAAGGGCGGGCCCGGCGATGAGCAGTTCTTC. It codes for CASKGGPGDEQFF.

The chain combines TRBV7-3 with TRBJ2-2; possible D gene TRBD1, 7 bases. In germline, CDR1 is SGHTA, CDR2 FQGTGA. The V end was cut by 5 bases, the J end by 4 bases, with 14 bases between. The CDR3 sequence is 15 residues long. CDR3 region: CASSPRQGGTGELFF. Here the CDR3 DNA reads TGTGCCAGCAGCCCACGACAGGGAGGCACCGGGGAGCTGTTTTTT.

In its sample, this clone was seen a few times. This chain joins TRBV24-1 and TRBJ2-4; 7 bases fit TRBD2. This CDR3 region has 13 residues. Per the germline V gene, CDR1 is KGHDR and CDR2 is SFDVKD. Trimming cost V 5 bases and J 8 bases; bases outside gene matches: 5. In nucleotides, the CDR3 is TGTGCCACCAGTGTTGGCGGGAGTGACATTCAGTACTTC. Its translation: CATSVGGSDIQYF.

V and J are TRBV19 and TRBJ1-5, with 7 bases lining up with TRBD1. Germline trimming cut 4 bases from V and 3 bases from J; bases unmatched to any gene: 15. Per germline, CDR1 LNHDA and CDR2 SQIVND (reference sequence). The CDR3 contains 18 residues. The CDR3 region has the DNA TGTGCCAGTAGTAGAGGAGGACAGGCTGCCCAAACCAATCAGCCCCAGCATTTT. Translating gives CASSRGGQAAQTNQPQHF.

A few counts support this clone. V and J are TRBV4-1 and TRBJ2-1; D is possibly TRBD2 (5 bases). V lost 2 bases to trimming and J lost 0 bases, with 11 bases between them. The germline V gene encodes CDR1 MGHRA and CDR2 YSYEKL. The CDR3 is 16 amino acids. CDR3 nucleotide sequence: TGCGCCAGCAGCCAATTTTGGAGGATCTCCTACAATGAGCAGTTCTTC. Protein product: CASSQFWRISYNEQFF.

This clone was counted once. The rearrangement uses TRBV7-9 and TRBJ2-3; D might be TRBD1 (6 bases). V lost 3 bases and J 4 bases, leaving 8 bases between the germline ends. The CDR3 extends over 13 amino acids. Germline CDR1 is SEHNR and CDR2 is FQNEAQ (reference sequence). This chain's CDR3 is CASSFTGSDTQYF. The CDR3 DNA is TGTGCCAGCAGCTTTACAGGGTCAGATACGCAGTATTTT.